Each of the 7 T cell receptor beta chains below was sequenced from the same sample in a study of beta chain features in type 1 diabetes. The authors reverse transcribed all of the isolated RNA, so sequencing captured expressed TCRB transcripts. The protocol was immunoSEQ multiplex PCR, while the TCRdb copy is restricted to in-frame clones and leaves out a portion. The data show hundreds of thousands of clones, 15% seen once. The specimen was naive CD4+ T cells from blood. The receptors were sampled from a man between 18 and 35 years old in good health.

This chain uses TRBV5-1 with TRBJ2-1; 7 bases map to TRBD2. The V gene's germline CDR1 is SGHRS and CDR2 YFSETQ. Trimming cost V 6 bases and J 3 bases; bases outside gene matches: 18. This CDR3 region has 18 residues. The CDR3 nucleotides read TGCGCCAGCATGGAGGTCGTCAGGGAGCGGGGATTCTACAATGAGCAGTTCTTC. It translates to CASMEVVRERGFYNEQFF.

The chain employs TRBV6-5 and TRBJ1-5; D call uncertain. With 5 bases removed from V and 7 bases from J, the gap between germline ends came to 12 bases. The CDR3 spans 13 residues. From germline, CDR1 is MNHEY and CDR2 SVGAGI. The CDR3 sequence: CASSPQAGQPQHF. The CDR3 DNA follows: TGTGCCAGCAGTCCTCAGGCTGGGCAGCCCCAGCATTTT.

This sequence joins TRBV5-6 and TRBJ1-3, with TRBD1 identical over 7 bases. The J segment lost 5 bases and the V segment lost 3 bases, leaving 8 bases of the junction unmatched. Germline V gives CDR1 SGHDT, CDR2 YYEEEE. The CDR3 has 15 residues. Here the CDR3 DNA reads TGTGCCAGCAGCTCACCGACAGGGTCTCGAAACACCATATATTTT. It is translated as CASSSPTGSRNTIYF.

This clone has a handful of counts. The V call is TRBV9, the J call TRBJ1-2, with no clear D. Germline loops: CDR1 SGDLS, CDR2 YYNGEE. Trimming stripped 3 bases from V and 7 bases from J, with 16 bases between. This CDR3 comprises 14 residues. The CDR3 nucleotides are TGTGCCAGCAGCGCCGGGATTCGGGTTAGTGGCTACACCTTC. It specifies CASSAGIRVSGYTF.

V usage is TRBV27 and J usage is TRBJ1-1, with D unclear. This CDR3 spans 14 amino acids. Germline lookup yields CDR1 MNHEY and CDR2 SMNVEV (reference sequence). Trimming took 4 bases from V and 9 from J, leaving 18 bases between them. CDR3 region: CASSSPRPVPKAFF. The CDR3 nucleotides are TGTGCCAGCAGTTCCCCAAGGCCCGTTCCCAAAGCTTTCTTT.

The rearrangement joins TRBV19 to TRBJ1-4; 7 bases agree with TRBD1. V was pared by 6 bases and J by 10 bases, with 8 bases of the junction left unmatched. The V gene's germline CDR1 is LNHDA and CDR2 SQIVND (reference sequence). The CDR3 sequence is 13 residues long. The CDR3 sequence: CASRGGGAGKLFF. For the CDR3, the DNA is TGTGCCAGTAGAGGAGGGGGCGCCGGAAAACTGTTTTTT.

This sequence joins TRBV5-1 and TRBJ2-1; D remains ambiguous. V lost 4 bases and J lost 8, with 13 bases in between. This CDR3 contains 13 residues. Germline V gene sequence: CDR1 SGHRS, CDR2 YFSETQ. This CDR3 is CASSPTLHYEQFF. In DNA form, the CDR3 reads TGCGCCAGCAGCCCAACCCTGCACTATGAGCAGTTCTTC.